One sample yielded the 25 T cell receptor beta chains listed below, sequenced in a study of cytomegalovirus exposure and HLA in healthy donors. 60 Vbeta and 13 Jbeta primers were used in PCR. TCRdb's copy holds only in-frame clones and misses some; the assay was immunoSEQ multiplex PCR. This sample has tens of thousands of clones; about 68% occur once, and the top ten carry around 2%. Sequencing was performed on PBMCs. These receptors were collected from a human donor in good health.

The gene calls are TRBV19 and TRBJ2-6; TRBD1 matches at 10 bases. The germline V gene encodes CDR1 LNHDA and CDR2 SQIVND (reference sequence). The CDR3 is made up of 16 amino acids. The junction had 8 bases not matched to a gene; V was cut back by 8 bases and J by 4 bases. CDR3 sequence reads: CASAGTGVSGANVLTF. In DNA form, the CDR3 reads TGTGCCAGTGCCGGGACAGGGGTATCAGGGGCCAACGTCCTGACTTTC.

The J gene is TRBJ2-7, the V gene TRBV7-2, with D maybe TRBD2 (6 bases). Trimming stripped 5 bases from V and 6 bases from J, with 14 bases between. This CDR3 spans 13 amino acids. Germline V lookup: CDR1 SGHTA, CDR2 FQGNSA. Written as DNA, the CDR3 is TGTGCCAGCAGCCCGAGGAGGGTCGGCGAGCAGTACTTC. Residues: CASSPRRVGEQYF. Based on the CDR3 plus reference TRBV7-2 and TRBJ2-7, the full variable domain is GAGVSQSPSNKVTEKGKDVELRCDPISGHTALYWYRQSLGQGLEFLIYFQGNSAPDKSGLPSDRFSAERTGGSVSTLTIQRTQQEDSAVYLCASSPRRVGEQYFGPGTRLTVT.

This sequence joins TRBV5-3 and TRBJ2-3, with TRBD2 matching over 10 bases. TRBV5-3 has ORF status, its function being uncertain. The CDR3 is made up of 17 amino acids. V lost 4 bases to trimming and J lost 5 bases; unmatched junction nucleotides: 13. The CDR3 spells CARSPTGLAGAGDTQYF. DNA of the CDR3: TGTGCCAGAAGCCCTACAGGGCTAGCGGGGGCCGGAGATACGCAGTATTTT.

The rearrangement links TRBV7-9 to TRBJ2-5, with D possibly TRBD1 on 7 matching bases. The CDR3 totals 16 residues. Germline loops: CDR1 SEHNR, CDR2 FQNEAQ (reference sequence). With 5 bases removed from V and 4 bases from J, the gap between germline ends came to 20 bases. DNA of the CDR3: TGTGCCAGCAGCCCGTCACTACACAGGGGAGGAGAGACCCAGTACTTC. It encodes CASSPSLHRGGETQYF.

The CDR3 loop reads CASSLDGDIGGGGYTF. The CDR3 DNA follows: TGCGCCAGCAGCTTGGACGGGGACATCGGAGGAGGAGGCTACACCTTC. The V gene is TRBV5-1, the J gene TRBJ1-2; TRBD1 might be the D (6 bases). This CDR3 is 16 amino acids long. V lost 0 bases, J lost 8 bases, and 20 bases lay in between. Germline V gene lookup returns CDR1 SGHRS and CDR2 YFSETQ.

The chain links TRBV5-1 to TRBJ1-3; no firm D call. CDR3 size: 14 residues. From germline, CDR1 is SGHRS and CDR2 YFSETQ. V was shortened by 0 bases and J by 1 base, with 5 bases between the two germline ends. The CDR3 coding sequence is TGCGCCAGCAGCTTGGACAAATCTGGAAACACCATATATTTT. Amino acid sequence: CASSLDKSGNTIYF.

This clone appeared a few times. V gene TRBV7-3 combines with J gene TRBJ2-4; tentatively, D is TRBD2 (5 bases). This CDR3 is 14 amino acids long. CDR1 and CDR2 (germline): SGHTA, FQGTGA. Between the trimmed V and J ends, which lost 4 bases and 7 bases, there was a span of 14 bases. CDR3 loop: CASSSGRTGNIQYF. The CDR3 nucleotides read TGTGCCAGCAGCTCTGGACGGACTGGGAACATTCAGTACTTC.

The table lists this clone with a count of one. The V call is TRBV5-8, the J call TRBJ1-1; D call uncertain. The ends were cut back, 1 base at V and 8 bases at J, with 12 bases in the middle. The CDR3 runs to 13 residues. Looked up from germline, CDR1 is SGHTS and CDR2 is YDEGEE. CDR3 region: CASSLRRELEAFF. CDR3 DNA sequence: TGTGCCAGCAGCTTGAGAAGGGAGCTAGAAGCTTTCTTT. The variable domain in full, with the rest retrieved from reference TRBV5-8 and TRBJ1-1, is EAGVTQSPTHLIKTRGQQATLRCSPISGHTSVYWYQQALGLGLQFLLWYDEGEERNRGNFPPRFSGRQFPNYSSELNVNALELEDSALYLCASSLRRELEAFFGQGTRLTVV.

V usage is TRBV19 and J usage is TRBJ2-3, with 7 bases fitting TRBD2. The CDR3 runs to 14 residues. Trimming cost V 8 bases and J 4 bases; bases outside gene matches: 9. From germline, CDR1 is LNHDA and CDR2 SQIVND (reference sequence). The CDR3 DNA follows: TGTGCCAGTCGAACTAGCGCTAGGGCAGATACGCAGTATTTT. This gives the protein CASRTSARADTQYF.

The J gene is TRBJ1-1, the V gene TRBV2, with D possibly TRBD1 on 6 matching bases. Trimming left V 5 bases short and J 5 bases short, with 33 bases between. In germline, CDR1 is SNHLY, CDR2 FYNNEI. This CDR3 comprises 20 residues. This chain's CDR3 is CASSYQGEGPPRGKATEAFF. The CDR3 DNA reads TGTGCCAGCAGTTACCAGGGAGAGGGACCCCCCAGGGGAAAGGCTACTGAAGCTTTCTTT.

The rearrangement uses TRBV9 and TRBJ2-7; D might be TRBD2 (6 bases). There are 15 residues in the CDR3. From germline, CDR1 is SGDLS and CDR2 YYNGEE. V lost 0 bases and J lost 0, with 10 bases in between. The CDR3: CASSVAGSNSYEQYF. The CDR3 coding sequence is TGTGCCAGCAGCGTAGCCGGGAGCAACTCCTACGAGCAGTACTTC.

Only a few counts were recorded for this clone. The junction does not match germline at one end; this may be a read error. The genes are TRBV25-1 and TRBJ2-5; D may be TRBD2 (5 bases). Per the germline V gene, CDR1 is MGHDK and CDR2 is SYGVNS. This CDR3 has 14 residues. DNA for the CDR3: TGTGCCAGCAGTGAACCGGGAAGGAAAGAGGCCCAGTACTTC. This sequence encodes CASSEPGRKEAQYF.

The chain recombines TRBV7-6 with TRBJ1-4; 8 nucleotides agree with TRBD1. Germline V lookup: CDR1 SGHVS, CDR2 FNYEAQ. The V gene end was trimmed by 5 bases and the J gene end by 0 bases; junction bases not matched to a gene: 5. CDR3 size: 16 residues. The CDR3 region is CASSPDRAATNEKLFF. In nucleotides, the CDR3 is TGTGCCAGCAGCCCGGACAGGGCTGCAACTAATGAAAAACTGTTTTTT.

V and J are TRBV4-1 and TRBJ2-1; the match to TRBD2 covers 7 bases. The CDR3 covers 16 residues. V trimming: 0 bases; J trimming: 8 bases; junction bases outside the gene matches: 10. Germline V gene lookup returns CDR1 MGHRA and CDR2 YSYEKL. CDR3 DNA: TGCGCCAGCAGCCAAGATGGGCTAGCGGTCAGGTATGAGCAGTTCTTC. This translates into CASSQDGLAVRYEQFF.

The chain employs TRBV29-1 and TRBJ1-5, with a tentative D call TRBD1 (5 bases). With 7 bases removed from V and 4 bases from J, the gap between germline ends came to 14 bases. Germline V gives CDR1 SQVTM, CDR2 ANQGSEA. This CDR3 is built from 13 residues. The CDR3 DNA sequence: TGCAGCGGGGGTGCAGGGTTAAATCAGCCCCAGCATTTT. This codes for CSGGAGLNQPQHF.

A few counts support this clone. The rearrangement joins TRBV7-9 to TRBJ2-2; tentative D call: TRBD2 (6 bases). The V end was cut by 4 bases, the J end by 8 bases, with 14 bases between. In germline, CDR1 is SEHNR, CDR2 FQNEAQ (reference sequence). This CDR3 comprises 14 residues. The CDR3 DNA sequence: TGTGCCAGCAGCTCGGACTACGCAGTGGGGGAGCTGTTTTTT. Translating gives CASSSDYAVGELFF.

The genes are TRBV11-3 and TRBJ1-1; TRBD1 matches 7 bases. The ends lost 5 bases at V and 1 base at J; junction bases unmatched: 1. This CDR3 comprises 13 residues. Germline values: CDR1 SGHNT, CDR2 YENEEA. CDR3 loop: CASSRDRNTEAFF. DNA of the CDR3: TGTGCCAGCAGCAGGGACAGGAACACTGAAGCTTTCTTT.

The V and J genes are TRBV15 and TRBJ2-7; D is possibly TRBD1 (6 bases). Germline loops: CDR1 LNHNV, CDR2 YYDKDF (reference sequence). The CDR3 covers 16 residues. V was trimmed by 0 bases and J by 3 bases, leaving 15 bases between them. The CDR3 nucleotides read TGTGCCACCAGCAGAGACCTGGACAGCTTAGACTACGAGCAGTACTTC. Its protein is CATSRDLDSLDYEQYF.

The DNA for the CDR3 is TGTGCCACGAAGGGGCCGGAGGGGGAGGGGGAGCAGTACTTC. It translates to CATKGPEGEGEQYF. The chain couples TRBV13 to TRBJ2-7, with D perhaps TRBD2 (7 bases). Trimming took off 10 bases at V and 7 bases at J, with 23 bases between the two ends. CDR3 length: 14 residues. In germline, CDR1 is PRHDT, CDR2 FYEKMQ (reference sequence).

This clone appeared a few times. J is TRBJ2-2 and V is TRBV18; weak D call: TRBD2 (5 bases). The length of the CDR3 is 16 residues. The V and J ends lost 0 bases and 1 base respectively, with 9 bases between them. CDR1 is KGHSH and CDR2 is LQKENI in the germline V gene. The CDR3 bases are TGTGCCAGCTCACCACCGGCTAGCCGGAACACCGGGGAGCTGTTTTTT. Amino acid sequence: CASSPPASRNTGELFF. Using reference TRBV18 and TRBJ2-2 for the parts outside the CDR3, the full variable domain is NAGVMQNPRHLVRRRGQEARLRCSPMKGHSHVYWYRQLPEEGLKFMVYLQKENIIDESGMPKERFSAEFPKEGPSILRIQQVVRGDSAAYFCASSPPASRNTGELFFGEGSRLTVL.

The chain uses TRBV11-2 and TRBJ1-2; maybe TRBD1 (6 bases). Between the trimmed V and J ends, which lost 1 base and 8 bases, there was a span of 11 bases. CDR1 is SGHAT and CDR2 is FQNNGV in the germline V gene. The CDR3 is 13 amino acids. CDR3 DNA: TGTGCCAGCAGCTTAGTACAGGGCTGGGGCTACACCTTC. Encoded protein: CASSLVQGWGYTF.

V and J are TRBV19 and TRBJ1-2; TRBD1 matches 9 bases. V trimming: 3 bases; J trimming: 5 bases; junction bases outside the gene matches: 13. CDR3 length: 17 amino acids. Germline loops: CDR1 LNHDA, CDR2 SQIVND (reference sequence). The CDR3 bases are TGTGCCAGTAGTATCGGTCGCGGGGGACAGGGAGTTTATGGCTACACCTTC. Protein sequence: CASSIGRGGQGVYGYTF.

This sequence joins TRBV7-3 and TRBJ1-1; 9 bases fit TRBD1. The CDR3 length is 15 residues. Germline V gives CDR1 SGHTA, CDR2 FQGTGA. The junction had 11 bases not matched to a gene; V was cut back by 5 bases and J by 7 bases. The CDR3 reads CASSPKEQGAIEAFF. CDR3 sequence (DNA): TGTGCCAGCAGCCCTAAGGAACAGGGGGCTATTGAAGCTTTCTTT. The full variable domain, with the rest looked up from reference TRBV7-3 and TRBJ1-1, is GAGVSQTPSNKVTEKGKYVELRCDPISGHTALYWYRQSLGQGPEFLIYFQGTGAADDSGLPNDRFFAVRPEGSVSTLKIQRTERGDSAVYLCASSPKEQGAIEAFFGQGTRLTVV.

This chain connects TRBV5-6 to TRBJ2-7; tentatively, D is TRBD1 (5 bases). The CDR3 extends over 14 amino acids. V lost 2 bases, J lost 3 bases, and 12 bases lay in between. Germline assignment: CDR1 SGHDT and CDR2 YYEEEE. The DNA for the CDR3 is TGTGCCAGCAGCTTAGGGCGGCAGGGCTACGAGCAGTACTTC. Its translation is CASSLGRQGYEQYF.

This clone was observed a handful of times. The gene calls are TRBV7-2 and TRBJ1-6; 10 bases are shared with TRBD1. The germline V gene has CDR1 SGHTA and CDR2 FQGNSA. CDR3 size: 19 residues. The V gene end was trimmed by 2 bases and the J gene end by 0 bases; junction bases not matched to a gene: 7. The CDR3 spells CASSLLPGQGNSYNSPLHF. The CDR3, as DNA: TGTGCCAGCAGCTTACTTCCGGGACAGGGGAACTCCTATAATTCACCCCTCCACTTT. Full variable domain (remainder filled in from reference TRBV7-2 and TRBJ1-6): GAGVSQSPSNKVTEKGKDVELRCDPISGHTALYWYRQSLGQGLEFLIYFQGNSAPDKSGLPSDRFSAERTGGSVSTLTIQRTQQEDSAVYLCASSLLPGQGNSYNSPLHFGNGTRLTVT.